The 6 T cell receptor beta chains given below trace back to one sample, sequenced in a study of spatial heterogeneity in lung cancer. TCRdb analysed the 5' RACE reads with MiXCR anew, one entry per CDR3 protein. The sample contains more than 35,000 distinct CDR3 sequences, around 5% of which appear only once. Time point of the sample: sample taken at primary tumor resection. Sequences were derived from PBMCs, sampled at surgery. The receptors derive from a female donor with early-stage non-small cell lung cancer.

This clonotype was seen at least ten times. The V call is TRBV7-3, the J call TRBJ2-3; TRBD2 matches 7 bases. This CDR3 is built from 14 residues. The V segment lost 9 bases and the J segment 7 bases; nucleotides outside the gene matches: 13. The V gene's germline CDR1 is SGHTA and CDR2 FQGTGA. The CDR3 DNA reads TGTGCCAGTATGGAGCGGGGTGTCTTGAATACGCAGTATTTT. It translates to CASMERGVLNTQYF. The complete variable domain, with remaining parts taken from reference TRBV7-3 and TRBJ2-3, reads GAGVSQTPSNKVTEKGKYVELRCDPISGHTALYWYRQSLGQGPEFLIYFQGTGAADDSGLPNDRFFAVRPEGSVSTLKIQRTERGDSAVYLCASMERGVLNTQYFGPGTRLTVL.

This clonotype was seen at least ten times. The rearrangement joins TRBV7-2 to TRBJ2-1, with TRBD1 as a possible D gene (5 bases). Germline values: CDR1 SGHTA, CDR2 FQGNSA. This CDR3 region has 15 residues. Trimming removed 0 bases at V and 2 bases at J, with 8 bases between. CDR3 in DNA: TGTGCCAGCAGCTTAGCTACAGGCGCCTACAATGAGCAGTTCTTC. Its translation: CASSLATGAYNEQFF.

This sequence joins TRBV7-9 and TRBJ2-7; D not certain. V was pared by 3 bases and J by 4 bases, with 7 bases between. The CDR3 covers 12 residues. The V gene's germline CDR1 is SEHNR and CDR2 FQNEAQ (reference sequence). CDR3 bases: TGTGCCAGCAGCTTCCAAAGTTACGAGCAGTACTTC. Amino acids: CASSFQSYEQYF. The full variable domain, with the rest looked up from reference TRBV7-9 and TRBJ2-7, is DTGVSQNPRHKITKRGQNVTFRCDPISEHNRLYWYRQTLGQGPEFLTYFQNEAQLEKSRLLSDRFSAERPKGSFSTLEIQRTEQGDSAMYLCASSFQSYEQYFGPGTRLTVT.

In this sample, this clonotype turned up a few times. The V and J genes are TRBV12-3 or TRBV12-4 and TRBJ1-6; D is perhaps TRBD1 (6 bases). The CDR3 sequence is 15 residues long. Deletions cut 8 bases from V and 10 bases from J, with 21 bases between. The CDR3 loop reads CASASSGTLNSPLHF. The CDR3 DNA follows: TGTGCCAGCGCCTCTTCCGGGACATTGAACTCACCCCTCCACTTT.

This clonotype was seen at least ten times. V is TRBV5-1 and J is TRBJ2-3, with TRBD1 matching over 8 bases. Looked up from germline, CDR1 is SGHRS and CDR2 is YFSETQ. Trimming took 4 bases from V and 3 from J; bases not matched to a gene: 4. This CDR3 is 14 amino acids long. CDR3 loop: CASSAGGATDTQYF. DNA for the CDR3: TGCGCCAGCAGCGCAGGGGGCGCAACAGATACGCAGTATTTT.

In its sample, this clonotype was seen a few times. This chain uses TRBV3-1 with TRBJ2-1; TRBD2 aligns across 7 bases. The V gene end was trimmed by 1 base and the J gene end by 4 bases; junction bases not matched to a gene: 7. Germline V gives CDR1 LGHDT, CDR2 YNNKEL (reference sequence). The length of the CDR3 is 16 residues. The CDR3 sequence: CASSQVGSGVYNEQFF. The CDR3 DNA follows: TGTGCCAGCAGCCAAGTTGGAAGCGGGGTTTACAATGAGCAGTTCTTC.